Listed below are T cell receptor beta chains from one sample, sequenced in a study of T-cell reconstitution after alpha-beta-depleted transplantation in children. TCRdb analysed the PCR reads with MiXCR anew, one entry per CDR3 protein. The top ten clones hold approximately 2.9% of a sample with about 230,000 distinct CDR3 sequences, approximately 12% of them seen once. This sample comprised PBMCs from the stem cell graft donor, obtained from the stem cell graft. Source of these receptors: a human donor who donated a stem cell graft to a child with acute lymphoblastic leukemia. The CDR3 runs from the conserved cysteine through the conserved F or W. Fields, in order: D gene, V gene, J gene, clone size, CDR3 protein, CDR3 DNA. A D gene is named only where the DNA matches it firmly. Clone size appears in some rows only: once, few, many, or a class for an expanded clone.

D gene: TRBD1
V gene: TRBV10-3
J gene: TRBJ2-7
clone size: many
CDR3 protein: CAISDLGRGNTYSYEQYF
CDR3 DNA: TGTGCCATCAGTGATCTGGGCAGGGGGAACACTTACTCCTACGAGCAGTACTTC

D gene: NA
V gene: TRBV6-2/TRBV6-3
J gene: TRBJ1-1
clone size: many
CDR3 protein: CASGWLSTEAFF
CDR3 DNA: TGTGCCAGCGGCTGGTTGAGCACTGAAGCTTTCTTT

D gene: NA
V gene: TRBV15
J gene: TRBJ2-1
clone size: many
CDR3 protein: CATSLPGRRFLEQFF
CDR3 DNA: TGTGCCACCAGCTTACCGGGACGCAGGTTCTTGGAGCAGTTCTTC

D gene: NA
V gene: TRBV11-3
J gene: TRBJ2-1
clone size: NA
CDR3 protein: CASSLGVGVGTHQPPSYNEQFF
CDR3 DNA: TGTGCCAGCAGCTTAGGGGTTGGGGTGGGAACTCATCAACCCCCCTCCTACAATGAGCAGTTCTTC

D gene: NA
V gene: TRBV19
J gene: TRBJ2-2
clone size: NA
CDR3 protein: CASRFDRRGTGELFF
CDR3 DNA: TGTGCCAGTAGATTCGACAGGAGGGGCACCGGGGAGCTGTTTTTT

D gene: TRBD2
V gene: TRBV7-3
J gene: TRBJ2-2
clone size: NA
CDR3 protein: CASSPYLTSGRATGELFF
CDR3 DNA: TGTGCCAGCAGCCCTTATTTGACTAGCGGGAGGGCGACTGGGGAGCTGTTTTTT

D gene: NA
V gene: TRBV28
J gene: TRBJ1-1
clone size: many
CDR3 protein: CASTKGAGWMNTEAFF
CDR3 DNA: TGTGCCAGCACCAAAGGGGCAGGGTGGATGAACACTGAAGCTTTCTTT

D gene: TRBD2
V gene: TRBV7-8
J gene: TRBJ2-3
clone size: many
CDR3 protein: CASSLTSGGTDTQYF
CDR3 DNA: TGTGCCAGCAGCCTGACTAGCGGGGGCACAGATACGCAGTATTTT

D gene: NA
V gene: TRBV6-1
J gene: TRBJ1-1
clone size: NA
CDR3 protein: CASRPGVVTDAFF
CDR3 DNA: TGTGCCAGCAGACCGGGGGTGGTTACTGACGCTTTCTTT

D gene: NA
V gene: TRBV19
J gene: TRBJ1-5
clone size: few
CDR3 protein: CASSIAGSRDQPQHF
CDR3 DNA: TGTGCCAGTAGTATAGCGGGGTCTCGGGATCAGCCCCAGCATTTT

D gene: NA
V gene: TRBV28
J gene: TRBJ1-2
clone size: many
CDR3 protein: CASSLWRENYGYTF
CDR3 DNA: TGTGCCAGCAGTTTATGGAGGGAAAACTATGGCTACACCTTC

D gene: TRBD1
V gene: TRBV6-1
J gene: TRBJ1-1
clone size: NA
CDR3 protein: CASSPGQGPSEAFF
CDR3 DNA: TGTGCCAGCAGTCCGGGACAGGGGCCTTCTGAAGCTTTCTTT

D gene: TRBD2
V gene: TRBV20-1
J gene: TRBJ2-3
clone size: many
CDR3 protein: CSAPGLAADTQYF
CDR3 DNA: TGCAGTGCTCCGGGACTAGCGGCAGATACGCAGTATTTT

D gene: TRBD1
V gene: TRBV6-2/TRBV6-3
J gene: TRBJ2-1
clone size: NA
CDR3 protein: CASRDRANEQFF
CDR3 DNA: TGTGCCAGCAGAGACAGGGCAAACGAGCAGTTCTTC

D gene: TRBD1
V gene: TRBV19
J gene: TRBJ1-1
clone size: many
CDR3 protein: CASSVGQGTLNTEAFF
CDR3 DNA: TGTGCCAGTAGTGTGGGACAGGGGACCCTGAACACTGAAGCTTTCTTT

D gene: NA
V gene: TRBV7-2
J gene: TRBJ1-6
clone size: many
CDR3 protein: CASSLAGSHPIF
CDR3 DNA: TGTGCCAGCAGCTTAGCTGGCAGCCACCCCATCTTT

D gene: TRBD2
V gene: TRBV12-3/TRBV12-4
J gene: TRBJ2-1
clone size: NA
CDR3 protein: CARSSQGRREGRRNEQFF
CDR3 DNA: TGTGCCCGCAGCTCCCAGGGTCGACGGGAGGGCCGGAGGAATGAGCAGTTCTTC

D gene: TRBD1
V gene: TRBV3-1
J gene: TRBJ1-1
clone size: many
CDR3 protein: CASSSGGGTEAFF
CDR3 DNA: TGTGCCAGCAGCTCAGGGGGAGGCACTGAAGCTTTCTTT

D gene: TRBD2
V gene: TRBV30
J gene: TRBJ2-7
clone size: many
CDR3 protein: CAWSEVAGDYEQYF
CDR3 DNA: TGTGCCTGGAGTGAAGTGGCGGGGGATTACGAGCAGTACTTC

D gene: NA
V gene: TRBV24-1
J gene: TRBJ2-7
clone size: many
CDR3 protein: CATSDPGTTEQYF
CDR3 DNA: TGTGCCACCAGTGATCCCGGAACTACGGAGCAGTACTTC

D gene: NA
V gene: TRBV7-9
J gene: TRBJ2-1
clone size: many
CDR3 protein: CASRKGTDKSYNEQFF
CDR3 DNA: TGTGCCAGCAGAAAAGGGACCGATAAATCCTACAATGAGCAGTTCTTC

D gene: NA
V gene: TRBV5-1
J gene: TRBJ1-1
clone size: many
CDR3 protein: CASSGDLYEAFF
CDR3 DNA: TGCGCCAGCAGCGGGGATCTCTATGAAGCTTTCTTT

D gene: NA
V gene: TRBV20-1
J gene: TRBJ2-5
clone size: many
CDR3 protein: CSARDGTPQETQYF
CDR3 DNA: TGCAGTGCTAGAGACGGGACACCCCAAGAGACCCAGTACTTC

D gene: NA
V gene: TRBV10-3
J gene: TRBJ2-1
clone size: few
CDR3 protein: CAISVEFSTYNEQFF
CDR3 DNA: TGTGCCATCAGTGTGGAGTTTTCAACCTACAATGAGCAGTTCTTC

D gene: NA
V gene: TRBV19
J gene: TRBJ1-1
clone size: many
CDR3 protein: CASRRSAGFEAFF
CDR3 DNA: TGTGCCAGTCGTCGGAGCGCTGGTTTTGAAGCTTTCTTT

D gene: NA
V gene: TRBV4-3
J gene: TRBJ1-2
clone size: many
CDR3 protein: CASSQGSGFGYTF
CDR3 DNA: TGCGCCAGCAGCCAAGGTAGCGGGTTTGGCTACACCTTC

D gene: TRBD2
V gene: TRBV19
J gene: TRBJ2-1
clone size: NA
CDR3 protein: CASSIAGGFNEQFF
CDR3 DNA: TGTGCCAGTAGTATCGCGGGAGGGTTCAATGAGCAGTTCTTC

D gene: NA
V gene: TRBV6-5
J gene: TRBJ2-1
clone size: many
CDR3 protein: CASSYSFSYNEQFF
CDR3 DNA: TGTGCCAGCAGTTACAGCTTCTCCTACAATGAGCAGTTCTTC

D gene: NA
V gene: TRBV12-3/TRBV12-4
J gene: TRBJ1-3
clone size: NA
CDR3 protein: CASSPYSDSTNTIYF
CDR3 DNA: TGTGCCAGCAGCCCTTACTCGGACAGTACGAACACCATATATTTT

D gene: NA
V gene: TRBV18
J gene: TRBJ2-1
clone size: NA
CDR3 protein: CASSPGGLPGDEQFF
CDR3 DNA: TGTGCCAGCTCTCCGGGAGGACTGCCAGGGGATGAGCAGTTCTTC

D gene: TRBD2
V gene: TRBV20-1
J gene: TRBJ2-2
clone size: many
CDR3 protein: CSAVTAGGPTGELFF
CDR3 DNA: TGCAGTGCTGTCACAGCGGGGGGACCCACCGGGGAGCTGTTTTTT

D gene: NA
V gene: TRBV4-3
J gene: TRBJ1-6
clone size: many
CDR3 protein: CASSQDVAGSSYNSPLHF
CDR3 DNA: TGCGCCAGCAGCCAAGATGTTGCAGGGAGCTCCTATAATTCACCCCTCCACTTT